Shown below are 8 T cell receptor beta chains from a single sample sequenced in a study of CD8+ T cells in alopecia areata. Treatment of the sample: oral pan-JAK inhibitor, 5-10 mg twice daily. Following extraction, RNA underwent reverse transcription to cDNA, which served as the sequencing template. Data came from immunoSEQ multiplex PCR; TCRdb stores just in-frame clones and leaves some out. The sample shows 130,000 to 150,000 clones, roughly 82% of them seen only once. The material was CD8+ T cells sorted from blood, obtained at week 4, from a patient treated with tofacitinib. All receptors come from a human donor with alopecia areata.

On this clone itself: At the DNA level, this CDR3 is encoded by other sequences in the same sample as well. In nucleotides, the CDR3 is TGTGCCAGCAGCTTGGGGTACGAGCAGTACTTC. This gives the protein CASSLGYEQYF. This chain links TRBV5-6 with TRBJ2-7; no reliable D call. This CDR3 contains 11 residues. V was trimmed by 0 bases and J by 4 bases, leaving 2 bases between them. Germline V gene data show CDR1 as SGHDT and CDR2 as YYEEEE.

The rearrangement joins TRBV9 to TRBJ2-5; TRBD2 agrees at 8 bases. This CDR3 region has 14 residues. V lost 4 bases, J lost 4 bases, and 6 bases stayed unmatched. Germline V gives CDR1 SGDLS, CDR2 YYNGEE. CDR3 in DNA: TGTGCCAGCAGCCCAGGGACTAGGGGAGAGACCCAGTACTTC. Protein: CASSPGTRGETQYF.

V usage is TRBV13 and J usage is TRBJ2-5, with 8 bases fitting TRBD1. CDR3 length equals 15 residues. Germline CDR1 PRHDT, CDR2 FYEKMQ (reference sequence). Trimming removed 5 bases from V and 5 bases from J; junction bases left unmatched: 10. This CDR3 is CASSTRQGRMETQYF. Here the CDR3 DNA reads TGTGCCAGCAGCACCCGACAGGGGAGGATGGAGACCCAGTACTTC.

This chain links TRBV10-2 with TRBJ2-1; TRBD2 matches 14 bases. Germline V gene lookup returns CDR1 WSHSY and CDR2 SAAADI. Losses at the gene ends were 5 bases for V and 9 bases for J; bases not matched to a gene: 6. The CDR3 is 15 amino acids. The DNA of the CDR3 is TGCGCCAGCAGTCCCGGGACTAGCGGGGGCTCTGAGCAGTTCTTC. Translated: CASSPGTSGGSEQFF.

J is TRBJ2-3 and V is TRBV4-1, with D possibly matching TRBD2 (6 bases). Deletions cut 1 base from V and 2 bases from J, with 19 bases between. This CDR3 has 18 amino acids. From germline, CDR1 is MGHRA and CDR2 YSYEKL. CDR3 region: CASSQVSVGGRSTDTQYF. The CDR3 DNA reads TGCGCCAGCAGCCAAGTGAGCGTGGGGGGTCGGTCCACAGATACGCAGTATTTT.

V gene TRBV5-6 combines with J gene TRBJ2-7, with 7 bases fitting TRBD1. Germline V gene sequence: CDR1 SGHDT, CDR2 YYEEEE. Trimming took 7 bases from V and 3 from J; bases not matched to a gene: 19. This CDR3 spans 17 amino acids. CDR3 coding DNA: TGTGCCAGCCGCCCAGAGGGGGCGCATGGTCTTATCTACGAGCAGTACTTC. It translates to CASRPEGAHGLIYEQYF. Based on the CDR3 plus reference TRBV5-6 and TRBJ2-7, the full variable domain is DAGVTQSPTHLIKTRGQQVTLRCSPKSGHDTVSWYQQALGQGPQFIFQYYEEEERQRGNFPDRFSGHQFPNYSSELNVNALLLGDSALYLCASRPEGAHGLIYEQYFGPGTRLTVT.

The chain couples TRBV27 to TRBJ2-3, with D tentatively TRBD2 (6 bases). Germline CDR1 is MNHEY and CDR2 is SMNVEV (reference sequence). Trimming removed 7 bases from V and 2 bases from J, with 16 bases in between. The CDR3 totals 15 residues. CDR3 sequence: CASKRDSMATDTQYF. The CDR3 nucleotides are TGTGCCAGCAAACGGGACTCGATGGCCACAGATACGCAGTATTTT.

This chain links TRBV5-1 with TRBJ2-1; 8 bases align to TRBD1. The CDR3 runs to 14 residues. Per the germline V gene, CDR1 is SGHRS and CDR2 is YFSETQ. The J segment lost 8 bases and the V segment lost 4 bases, leaving 8 bases of the junction unmatched. The CDR3 spells CASSTGQGNDEQFF. The CDR3 DNA follows: TGCGCCAGCAGCACCGGACAGGGCAACGATGAGCAGTTCTTC. Supplemented by reference TRBV5-1 and TRBJ2-1, the full variable domain reads KAGVTQTPRYLIKTRGQQVTLSCSPISGHRSVSWYQQTPGQGLQFLFEYFSETQRNKGNFPGRFSGRQFSNSRSEMNVSTLELGDSALYLCASSTGQGNDEQFFGPGTRLTVL.